A single sample gave rise to the 3 T cell receptor beta chains below, sequenced in a study of blood T cell repertoires in COVID-19. Produced via immunoSEQ multiplex PCR; TCRdb's table is partial and in-frame only. This sample has approximately 80,000 clones, with roughly four fifths found just once. The source material was peripheral blood. These receptor sequences come from a man in his 60s with acute or convalescent COVID-19.

The rearrangement uses TRBV10-2 and TRBJ1-1, with D perhaps TRBD1 (6 bases). The ends were cut back, 6 bases at V and 5 bases at J, with 13 bases in the middle. CDR1 and CDR2 from the germline V gene are WSHSY and SAAADI. This CDR3 has 13 residues. Here the CDR3 reads CASRGAGKTEAFF. CDR3 coding DNA: TGCGCCAGCAGGGGGGCAGGGAAAACTGAAGCTTTCTTT.

The chain links TRBV6-1 to TRBJ2-7; the match to TRBD2 covers 7 bases. V dropped 4 bases and J dropped 0; count of bases not matched to a gene: 9. The CDR3 totals 16 residues. Germline-derived CDR1 and CDR2 are MNHNS and SASEGT. The CDR3 nucleotides read TGTGCCAGCAGTGGTGGAGGGGCGGGGGTCTCCTACGAGCAGTACTTC. Translating gives CASSGGGAGVSYEQYF.

CDR3 amino acids: CASGGVREVQETQYF. CDR3 nucleotide sequence: TGTGCCAGTGGAGGGGTGCGGGAGGTGCAGGAGACCCAGTACTTC. The chain joins TRBV19 to TRBJ2-5; TRBD2 matches 8 bases. Germline V gene sequence: CDR1 LNHDA, CDR2 SQIVND (reference sequence). V was pared by 8 bases and J by 5 bases, with 13 bases of the junction left unmatched. This CDR3 has 15 amino acids. Variable domain in full (rest from reference TRBV19 and TRBJ2-5): DGGITQSPKYLFRKEGQNVTLSCEQNLNHDAMYWYRQDPGQGLRLIYYSQIVNDFQKGDIAEGYSVSREKKESFPLTVTSAQKNPTAFYLCASGGVREVQETQYFGPGTRLLVL.